These 32 T cell receptor beta chains came from one sample sequenced in a study of T cells in localized non-small cell lung cancer. The assay was immunoSEQ multiplex PCR, and TCRdb's table has in-frame clones only and misses some. Among 100,000 or so clones listed, more than 75% were seen once. Sequenced here: PBMCs, sampled before any cancer treatment. Source of these receptors: a woman aged 35-75 years with stage II squamous cell lung carcinoma.

V gene TRBV11-2 combines with J gene TRBJ2-1; D assignment may be TRBD1 or TRBD2 (5 bases each). Trimming cost V 6 bases and J 13 bases, with 13 bases left between them. Germline lookup yields CDR1 SGHAT and CDR2 FQNNGV. The CDR3 has 11 amino acids. The CDR3 loop reads CASSPGTQQFF. CDR3 nucleotides: TGTGCCAGCAGTCCCGGGACGCAACAGTTCTTC.

The chain carries TRBV19 and TRBJ1-6; D perhaps matches TRBD1 (6 bases). The CDR3 loop spans 14 amino acids. CDR1 is LNHDA, CDR2 SQIVND, per germline (reference sequence). V was pared by 3 bases and J by 5 bases, with 8 bases between. CDR3 DNA sequence: TGTGCCAGTAGTATCGGACAGAATAATTCACCCCTCCACTTT. Amino acids: CASSIGQNNSPLHF. Full variable domain (remainder filled in from reference TRBV19 and TRBJ1-6): DGGITQSPKYLFRKEGQNVTLSCEQNLNHDAMYWYRQDPGQGLRLIYYSQIVNDFQKGDIAEGYSVSREKKESFPLTVTSAQKNPTAFYLCASSIGQNNSPLHFGNGTRLTVT.

The chain joins TRBV6-1 to TRBJ1-4; 9 bases fit TRBD1. V was clipped by 4 bases and J by 7 bases; unmatched bases: 7. Germline CDR1 is MNHNS and CDR2 is SASEGT. The CDR3 loop spans 15 amino acids. CDR3 region: CASSAGQGMSEKLFF. The CDR3, as DNA: TGTGCCAGCAGTGCGGGACAGGGTATGAGTGAAAAACTGTTTTTT.

J is TRBJ2-2 and V is TRBV5-4; D not resolved. CDR3 length: 14 amino acids. Trimming removed 0 bases at V and 5 bases at J, with 8 bases between. Germline V lookup: CDR1 SGHNT, CDR2 YYREEE (reference sequence). The chain's CDR3 is CASSLEMSTGELFF. For the CDR3, the DNA is TGTGCCAGCAGCTTGGAAATGAGTACCGGGGAGCTGTTTTTT.

The chain links TRBV5-1 to TRBJ2-2; D is tentatively TRBD1 or TRBD2 (7 bases each). This CDR3 has 16 residues. Germline CDR1 reads SGHRS; CDR2 reads YFSETQ. The ends were cut back, 0 bases at V and 3 bases at J, with 12 bases in the middle. The CDR3 region has the DNA TGCGCCAGCAGCTTGGTGACAGGGAGGGACACCGGGGAGCTGTTTTTT. Its protein product is CASSLVTGRDTGELFF.

This chain joins TRBV19 and TRBJ2-5; the match to TRBD1 covers 9 bases. The CDR3 length is 15 residues. Germline assignment: CDR1 LNHDA and CDR2 SQIVND (reference sequence). V shed 5 bases, J shed 1 base, and the junction held 5 bases outside the gene matches. The CDR3 sequence is CASSPYRGLQETQYF. The CDR3 DNA reads as TGTGCCAGTAGTCCTTACAGGGGGCTCCAAGAGACCCAGTACTTC.

V gene TRBV27 combines with J gene TRBJ1-2; no firm D call. Germline V gene data show CDR1 as MNHEY and CDR2 as SMNVEV (reference sequence). The ends were cut back, 0 bases at V and 14 bases at J, with 19 bases in the middle. The CDR3 has 14 residues. The CDR3, as DNA: TGTGCCAGCAGTTTATCGACTTCAGGCGGCTCATGGACCTTC. The encoded protein is CASSLSTSGGSWTF.

V and J are TRBV14 and TRBJ2-5; D uncertain. The germline V and J ends were trimmed by 3 bases and 0 bases, with 2 bases remaining between them. The CDR3 covers 12 residues. Germline-derived CDR1 and CDR2 are SGHDN and FVKESK. CDR3 protein: CASSQYQETQYF. For the CDR3, the DNA is TGTGCCAGCAGCCAGTACCAAGAGACCCAGTACTTC.

The chain uses TRBV5-1 and TRBJ1-6; no definite D call. Trimming took 3 bases from V and 8 from J, leaving 12 bases between them. CDR1 is SGHRS, CDR2 YFSETQ, per germline. The CDR3 extends over 14 amino acids. CDR3 bases: TGCGCCAGCAGCTCCCTGGGGAGGGATTCACCCCTCCACTTT. This gives the protein CASSSLGRDSPLHF.

The chain couples TRBV2 to TRBJ1-2; D is ambiguous. The CDR3 runs to 14 residues. The germline CDR1 and CDR2 sequences are SNHLY and FYNNEI. The germline V and J ends were trimmed by 3 bases and 0 bases, with 8 bases remaining between them. CDR3 DNA: TGTGCCAGCAGTGATCAGATTACTAACTATGGCTACACCTTC. This codes for CASSDQITNYGYTF.

The V call is TRBV19, the J call TRBJ1-5; unclear D gene. The germline V and J ends were trimmed by 1 base and 2 bases, with 6 bases remaining between them. Germline CDR1 and CDR2: LNHDA and SQIVND (reference sequence). The CDR3 covers 14 residues. CDR3 loop: CASSIAHGNQPQHF. The CDR3 nucleotides are TGTGCCAGTAGTATAGCTCACGGCAATCAGCCCCAGCATTTT. The full variable domain, rest sourced from reference TRBV19 and TRBJ1-5, is DGGITQSPKYLFRKEGQNVTLSCEQNLNHDAMYWYRQDPGQGLRLIYYSQIVNDFQKGDIAEGYSVSREKKESFPLTVTSAQKNPTAFYLCASSIAHGNQPQHFGDGTRLSIL.

This sequence joins TRBV19 and TRBJ1-5; D remains unclear. CDR3 length equals 14 residues. Germline V gives CDR1 LNHDA, CDR2 SQIVND (reference sequence). Trimming removed 5 bases at V and 3 bases at J, with 11 bases between. CDR3 sequence reads: CASSPDKANQPQHF. The CDR3 bases are TGTGCCAGTAGTCCCGATAAGGCCAATCAGCCCCAGCATTTT.

This chain uses TRBV9 with TRBJ1-2; no firm D call. V lost 0 bases and J 7 bases, leaving 16 bases between the germline ends. CDR3 size: 15 residues. Germline-derived CDR1 and CDR2 are SGDLS and YYNGEE. In DNA form, the CDR3 reads TGTGCCAGCAGCGTAGCTCCGGAAATGGGAGGTGGCTACACCTTC. It encodes CASSVAPEMGGGYTF.

The CDR3 DNA is TGTGCCAGCAGTTACGGACAGGGGAACTATGGCTACACCTTC. It is translated as CASSYGQGNYGYTF. The rearrangement joins TRBV28 to TRBJ1-2, with TRBD1 identical over 9 bases. The CDR3 spans 14 residues. Germline loops: CDR1 MDHEN, CDR2 SYDVKM. The V segment lost 4 bases and the J segment 2 bases; nucleotides outside the gene matches: 2.

The genes are TRBV15 and TRBJ1-4; 11 positions agree with TRBD1. CDR3 size: 16 residues. Losses at the gene ends were 2 bases for V and 8 bases for J; bases not matched to a gene: 7. Germline lookup yields CDR1 LNHNV and CDR2 YYDKDF (reference sequence). Here the CDR3 reads CATSRSGTGGNEKLFF. The CDR3 DNA sequence: TGTGCCACCAGCAGATCCGGGACAGGGGGAAACGAAAAACTGTTTTTT.

J is TRBJ1-2 and V is TRBV28; D possibly corresponds to TRBD1 (6 bases). The CDR3 extends over 14 amino acids. Germline V gene sequence: CDR1 MDHEN, CDR2 SYDVKM. Between the trimmed V and J ends, which lost 5 bases and 7 bases, there was a span of 17 bases. Here the CDR3 DNA reads TGTGCCAGCAGTCGGGATCAGGGGTCGGCTGGCTACACCTTC. This gives the protein CASSRDQGSAGYTF.

The sample holds a few counts of this clone. The chain combines TRBV7-8 with TRBJ1-5; 10 nucleotides align to TRBD1. In germline, CDR1 is SGHVS, CDR2 FQNEAQ. J was trimmed by 1 base and V by 5 bases; bases with no gene match: 5. CDR3 length: 16 amino acids. DNA for the CDR3: TGTGCCAGCAGCCAGAGGACAGGGGGGAGCAATCAGCCCCAGCATTTT. This encodes CASSQRTGGSNQPQHF. The whole variable domain, filled in from reference TRBV7-8 and TRBJ1-5, reads GAGVSQSPRYKVAKRGQDVALRCDPISGHVSLFWYQQALGQGPEFLTYFQNEAQLDKSGLPSDRFFAERPEGSVSTLKIQRTQQEDSAVYLCASSQRTGGSNQPQHFGDGTRLSIL.

The chain uses TRBV10-2 and TRBJ2-7; 11 bases align to TRBD1. Germline CDR1 is WSHSY and CDR2 is SAAADI. The CDR3 is made up of 13 amino acids. V dropped 6 bases and J dropped 4; count of bases not matched to a gene: 2. CDR3 in DNA: TGCGCCAGCAGGGACAGGGGGCGATACGAGCAGTACTTC. Translation: CASRDRGRYEQYF.

The chain uses TRBV7-6 and TRBJ2-7; the D is unclear. The germline gives CDR1 SGHVS, CDR2 FNYEAQ. The V end was cut by 1 base, the J end by 7 bases, with 11 bases between. The CDR3 sequence is 13 residues long. The CDR3 is CASSLDLEGEQYF. The CDR3 nucleotides are TGTGCCAGCAGCTTAGATCTGGAAGGGGAGCAGTACTTC.

V gene TRBV19 combines with J gene TRBJ1-1; D gene ambiguous. Deletions cut 8 bases from V and 6 bases from J, with 16 bases between. The CDR3 loop spans 13 amino acids. Germline CDR1 is LNHDA and CDR2 is SQIVND (reference sequence). The CDR3 here is CASGNRYSSEAFF. CDR3 nucleotides: TGTGCCAGTGGTAACCGTTACAGTTCTGAAGCTTTCTTT.

V and J are TRBV5-6 and TRBJ2-3; D is possibly TRBD1 (5 bases). Germline lookup yields CDR1 SGHDT and CDR2 YYEEEE. The CDR3 consists of 12 residues. The V gene lost 5 bases and the J gene lost 5 bases, with 9 bases spanning the gap. CDR3 sequence reads: CASSLQEDTQYF. The CDR3 DNA reads TGTGCCAGCAGTCTACAGGAAGATACGCAGTATTTT. The full variable domain, rest sourced from reference TRBV5-6 and TRBJ2-3, is DAGVTQSPTHLIKTRGQQVTLRCSPKSGHDTVSWYQQALGQGPQFIFQYYEEEERQRGNFPDRFSGHQFPNYSSELNVNALLLGDSALYLCASSLQEDTQYFGPGTRLTVL.

This chain links TRBV5-1 with TRBJ2-1; TRBD1 matches 10 bases. Trimming took 0 bases from V and 1 from J; bases not matched to a gene: 4. CDR1 is SGHRS, CDR2 YFSETQ, per germline. The CDR3 runs 17 residues. The CDR3 loop reads CASSLARTGGSYNEQFF. The CDR3 DNA reads TGCGCCAGCAGCTTGGCCAGGACAGGGGGGTCCTACAATGAGCAGTTCTTC.

The chain is built from TRBV10-3 and TRBJ2-7; 10 bases map to TRBD1. CDR1 and CDR2 (germline): ENHRY, SYGVKD. V lost 4 bases and J lost 3; bases outside the gene matches: 9. CDR3 size: 16 residues. The CDR3: CAISATGTGVNYEQYF. The DNA of the CDR3 is TGTGCCATCAGTGCTACCGGGACAGGGGTCAACTACGAGCAGTACTTC.

CDR3: CASSLESYGYTF. The CDR3 DNA is TGTGCCAGCAGCTTAGAGAGCTATGGCTACACCTTC. The V and J genes are TRBV7-8 and TRBJ1-2; no clear D gene. Germline V gene data show CDR1 as SGHVS and CDR2 as FQNEAQ. CDR3 length: 12 amino acids. The V gene lost 1 base and the J gene lost 4 bases, with 4 bases spanning the gap.

The V gene is TRBV5-1, the J gene TRBJ1-1; D is unclear. Germline CDR1 SGHRS, CDR2 YFSETQ. This CDR3 has 12 amino acids. Trimming took 0 bases from V and 5 from J, leaving 5 bases between them. CDR3 loop: CASSLVGTEAFF. The CDR3 coding sequence is TGCGCCAGCAGCTTGGTAGGGACTGAAGCTTTCTTT.

J is TRBJ1-2 and V is TRBV6-5, with no clear D. This CDR3 spans 12 amino acids. Germline loops: CDR1 MNHEY, CDR2 SVGAGI. Trimming removed 5 bases at V and 3 bases at J, with 7 bases between. The CDR3 DNA is TGTGCCAGCAGTGATTGGGACTATGGCTACACCTTC. This codes for CASSDWDYGYTF.

This clone appeared once. CDR3 residues: CATSRDQGSGTVNEKLFF. The CDR3 DNA sequence: TGTGCCACCAGCAGAGATCAAGGTAGCGGGACAGTAAATGAAAAACTGTTTTTT. The V call is TRBV15, the J call TRBJ1-4; 7 bases are shared with TRBD1. CDR3 size: 18 residues. Looked up from germline, CDR1 is LNHNV and CDR2 is YYDKDF (reference sequence). With V trimmed by 0 bases and J by 5 bases, 12 bases remained unmatched.

The J gene is TRBJ1-4, the V gene TRBV27, with a possible D match to TRBD1 (5 bases). V was trimmed by 11 bases and J by 6 bases, leaving 16 bases between them. The germline V gene has CDR1 MNHEY and CDR2 SMNVEV (reference sequence). The CDR3 extends over 13 amino acids. CDR3 region: CASRRGMDEKLFF. Here the CDR3 DNA reads TGTGCCTCCCGTCGGGGGATGGATGAAAAACTGTTTTTT. Using reference TRBV27 and TRBJ1-4 for the parts outside the CDR3, the full variable domain is EAQVTQNPRYLITVTGKKLTVTCSQNMNHEYMSWYRQDPGLGLRQIYYSMNVEVTDKGDVPEGYKVSRKEKRNFPLILESPSPNQTSLYFCASRRGMDEKLFFGSGTQLSVL.

The chain recombines TRBV29-1 with TRBJ2-1, with a possible D match to TRBD2 (6 bases). Trimming cost V 0 bases and J 7 bases, with 16 bases left between them. The germline V gene has CDR1 SQVTM and CDR2 ANQGSEA. The CDR3 has 15 residues. CDR3 bases: TGCAGCGTTGAAGAAGGTGGGAGGATTAGGAATGAGCAGTTCTTC. Translated, it gives CSVEEGGRIRNEQFF.

The rearrangement uses TRBV11-2 and TRBJ2-2; D possibly corresponds to TRBD2 (6 bases). Trimming took off 1 base at V and 5 bases at J, with 8 bases between the two ends. The CDR3 consists of 14 residues. The germline V gene encodes CDR1 SGHAT and CDR2 FQNNGV. CDR3 sequence (DNA): TGTGCCAGCAGCTTAGGCGGGGAAACCGGGGAGCTGTTTTTT. It encodes CASSLGGETGELFF.

The chain joins TRBV5-4 to TRBJ2-5; D assignment may be TRBD1 or TRBD2 (5 bases each). This CDR3 comprises 14 residues. V was pared by 4 bases and J by 5 bases, with 15 bases between. CDR1 and CDR2 (germline): SGHNT, YYREEE (reference sequence). CDR3 in DNA: TGTGCCAGCAGCCCCCGAGGGGCCCAGGAGACCCAGTACTTC. This encodes CASSPRGAQETQYF.

This clone appeared once. The chain joins TRBV6-1 to TRBJ1-6; the D gene is possibly TRBD1 (5 bases). The CDR3 has 14 residues. V lost 0 bases to trimming and J lost 9 bases, with 9 bases between them. From germline, CDR1 is MNHNS and CDR2 SASEGT. The CDR3 DNA reads TGTGCCAGCAGTGAAGCGGCAGGGATTTCACCCCTCCACTTT. Protein product: CASSEAAGISPLHF.